These 16 T cell receptor beta chains were sequenced from one sample in a study of blood T cell repertoires in COVID-19. Sequencing used immunoSEQ multiplex PCR; TCRdb keeps in-frame clones, though not all of them. Of about 60,000 clones in the sample, 84% are singletons; the top ten hold less than 15%. Sequencing was carried out using peripheral blood. All receptors come from a human donor in a cohort sampled during active COVID-19.

The rearrangement joins TRBV9 to TRBJ1-6; TRBD1 is a possible D gene (6 bases). The CDR3 length is 14 residues. The V and J ends lost 0 bases and 7 bases respectively, with 8 bases between them. Germline CDR1 reads SGDLS; CDR2 reads YYNGEE. The DNA of the CDR3 is TGTGCCAGCAGCGTAGGGGACACAAATTCACCCCTCCACTTT. Its translation is CASSVGDTNSPLHF.

This sequence joins TRBV27 and TRBJ2-7; 9 bases match TRBD2. This CDR3 contains 14 residues. V lost 5 bases and J lost 2; bases outside the gene matches: 4. Germline CDR1 and CDR2: MNHEY and SMNVEV (reference sequence). For the CDR3, the DNA is TGTGCCAGCAGTCGTAGCGGGAGCCCCTACGAGCAGTACTTC. This sequence encodes CASSRSGSPYEQYF.

This clone was counted a single time. This chain joins TRBV5-4 and TRBJ2-1; D ambiguous. The germline V and J ends were trimmed by 2 bases and 9 bases, with 15 bases remaining between them. Germline V gene data show CDR1 as SGHNT and CDR2 as YYREEE (reference sequence). This CDR3 contains 14 residues. CDR3 sequence reads: CASSFWSSGGEQFF. The DNA of the CDR3 is TGTGCCAGCAGCTTTTGGTCTAGTGGTGGTGAGCAGTTCTTC.

This chain links TRBV7-9 with TRBJ2-5, with TRBD1 identical over 9 bases. CDR3 size: 16 residues. The V gene end was trimmed by 1 base and the J gene end by 3 bases; junction bases not matched to a gene: 6. CDR1 is SEHNR, CDR2 FQNEAQ, per germline (reference sequence). The CDR3 is CASSLGGQGAKETQYF. The CDR3 coding sequence is TGTGCCAGCAGCTTAGGGGGACAGGGAGCTAAAGAGACCCAGTACTTC.

This chain uses TRBV14 with TRBJ2-7, with D perhaps TRBD2 (5 bases). The CDR3 sequence is 13 residues long. V gave up 5 bases and J gave up 7 bases, with 15 bases separating them. CDR1 is SGHDN and CDR2 is FVKESK in the germline V gene. The CDR3 protein is CASSRLAFWEQYF. The CDR3 DNA sequence: TGTGCCAGCAGCAGGTTAGCGTTTTGGGAGCAGTACTTC. Filled out from reference TRBV14 and TRBJ2-7, the complete variable domain reads EAGVTQFPSHSVIEKGQTVTLRCDPISGHDNLYWYRRVMGKEIKFLLHFVKESKQDESGMPNNRFLAERTGGTYSTLKVQPAELEDSGVYFCASSRLAFWEQYFGPGTRLTVT.

This sequence joins TRBV3-1 (or the pseudogene TRBV3-2) and TRBJ1-2, with D uncertain. This CDR3 region has 13 residues. V was pared by 0 bases and J by 4 bases, with 6 bases between. CDR1 is LGHDT and CDR2 is YNNKEL in the germline V gene (reference sequence). The CDR3 DNA follows: TGTGCCAGCAGCCAAGATCTCCTCTATGGCTACACCTTC. The encoded protein is CASSQDLLYGYTF.

This chain joins TRBV21-1 and TRBJ1-2; TRBD1 is the table's D call and was not checked against the DNA. TRBV21-1 counts as a pseudogene. CDR3 size: 14 residues. The CDR3 bases are TGTGCCAGCTACAAAGAAGGGGAATACTATGGCTACACCTTC. This sequence encodes CASYKEGEYYGYTF.

This chain joins TRBV12-5 and TRBJ2-7, with TRBD2 identical over 8 bases. The germline gives CDR1 LGHNT, CDR2 FRNRAP. The V gene end was trimmed by 5 bases and the J gene end by 3 bases; junction bases not matched to a gene: 3. CDR3 length: 13 amino acids. As DNA, the CDR3 is TGTGCTAGTGGTAGCAGCGGGAGCTACGAGCAGTACTTC. As protein: CASGSSGSYEQYF.

This clone was picked up a small number of times. The V call is TRBV5-1, the J call TRBJ2-7; perhaps TRBD2 as D (5 bases). Germline CDR1 is SGHRS and CDR2 is YFSETQ. The length of the CDR3 is 16 residues. V was cut by 3 bases and J by 2 bases, with 18 bases left in between. CDR3 amino acids: CASSSGRGTLAYEQYF. Written as DNA, the CDR3 is TGCGCCAGCAGCTCTGGACGGGGAACATTAGCCTACGAGCAGTACTTC.

The rearrangement joins TRBV6-5 to TRBJ1-5; tentative D call: TRBD1 (5 bases). This CDR3 is built from 15 residues. The germline CDR1 and CDR2 sequences are MNHEY and SVGAGI. V was shortened by 2 bases and J by 0 bases, with 8 bases between the two germline ends. The CDR3 DNA reads TGTGCCAGCAGTTACCGCGGGGGTAGCAATCAGCCCCAGCATTTT. Residues: CASSYRGGSNQPQHF.

The chain carries TRBV24-1 and TRBJ2-1; TRBD2 might be the D (7 bases). From germline, CDR1 is KGHDR and CDR2 SFDVKD. CDR3 length: 16 residues. V was trimmed by 4 bases and J by 6 bases, leaving 18 bases between them. CDR3 protein: CATSEGGQGQINEQFF. CDR3 nucleotides: TGTGCCACCAGTGAGGGGGGGCAGGGGCAGATCAATGAGCAGTTCTTC.

In its sample, this clone was seen a few times. V usage is TRBV10-1 and J usage is TRBJ1-2; no firm D call. This CDR3 has 12 residues. V dropped 8 bases and J dropped 5 bases, with 12 bases sitting between them. Per the germline V gene, CDR1 is WNHNN and CDR2 is SYGVQD (reference sequence). The CDR3 DNA follows: TGCGCCAGCCCTACTAGCGGGTATGGCTACACCTTC. Protein: CASPTSGYGYTF.

This clone was picked up one time. The chain links TRBV2 to TRBJ1-4; 7 bases align to TRBD1. In germline, CDR1 is SNHLY, CDR2 FYNNEI. The CDR3 sequence is 14 residues long. V lost 5 bases, J lost 6 bases, and 6 bases stayed unmatched. In nucleotides, the CDR3 is TGTGCCAGCAGTAAGGACAGGTCCCATGAAAAACTGTTTTTT. Translation: CASSKDRSHEKLFF.

J is TRBJ1-2 and V is TRBV28, with D possibly being TRBD1 (6 bases). Looked up from germline, CDR1 is MDHEN and CDR2 is SYDVKM. V was trimmed by 8 bases and J by 3 bases, leaving 13 bases between them. The length of the CDR3 is 13 residues. The CDR3 sequence is CASGKGGYYGYTF. As DNA, the CDR3 is TGTGCCAGCGGGAAAGGGGGTTACTATGGCTACACCTTC.

The genes are TRBV6-5 and TRBJ2-4, with a possible D match to TRBD2 (6 bases). V lost 7 bases and J lost 7, with 17 bases in between. This CDR3 comprises 14 residues. Germline loops: CDR1 MNHEY, CDR2 SVGAGI. The DNA for the CDR3 is TGTGCCAGCACAATAGGGGACTTGGGGAACATTCAGTACTTC. Amino acid sequence: CASTIGDLGNIQYF.

The V and J genes are TRBV19 and TRBJ1-5, with 9 positions matching TRBD1. CDR1 and CDR2 from the germline V gene are LNHDA and SQIVND (reference sequence). This CDR3 comprises 13 residues. Trimming at V came to 10 bases and at J to 6 bases, leaving 7 bases not matched to a gene. CDR3 in DNA: TGTGCCACCACTACAGGGGGCGCTCAGCCCCAGCATTTT. Its translation: CATTTGGAQPQHF.